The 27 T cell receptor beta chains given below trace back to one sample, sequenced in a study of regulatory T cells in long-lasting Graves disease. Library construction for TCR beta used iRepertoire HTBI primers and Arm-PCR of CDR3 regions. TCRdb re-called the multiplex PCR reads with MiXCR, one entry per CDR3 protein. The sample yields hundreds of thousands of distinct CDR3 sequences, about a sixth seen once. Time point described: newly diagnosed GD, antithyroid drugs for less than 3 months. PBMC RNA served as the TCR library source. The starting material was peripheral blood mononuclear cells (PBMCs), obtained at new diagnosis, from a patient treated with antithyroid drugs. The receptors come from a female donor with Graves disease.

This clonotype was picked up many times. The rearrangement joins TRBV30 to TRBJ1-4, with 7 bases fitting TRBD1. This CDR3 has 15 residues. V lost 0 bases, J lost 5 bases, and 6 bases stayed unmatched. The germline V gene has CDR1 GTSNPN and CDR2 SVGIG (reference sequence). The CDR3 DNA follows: TGTGCCTGGAGTGTTCCCGGGACAGAGAATGAAAAACTGTTTTTT. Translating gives CAWSVPGTENEKLFF.

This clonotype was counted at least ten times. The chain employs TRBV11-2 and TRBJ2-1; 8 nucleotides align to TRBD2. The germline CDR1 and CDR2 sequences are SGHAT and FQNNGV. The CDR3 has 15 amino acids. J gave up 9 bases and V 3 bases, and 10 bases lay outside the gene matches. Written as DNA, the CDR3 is TGTGCCAGCAGCTTGCGGGAGGCCACCACCCGTGAGCAGTTCTTC. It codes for CASSLREATTREQFF.

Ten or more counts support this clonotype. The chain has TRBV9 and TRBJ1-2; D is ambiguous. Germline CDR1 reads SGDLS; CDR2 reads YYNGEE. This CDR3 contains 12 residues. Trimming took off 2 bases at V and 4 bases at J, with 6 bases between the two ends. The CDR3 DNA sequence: TGTGCCAGCAGCGTCTCCTCCTATGGCTACACCTTC. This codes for CASSVSSYGYTF.

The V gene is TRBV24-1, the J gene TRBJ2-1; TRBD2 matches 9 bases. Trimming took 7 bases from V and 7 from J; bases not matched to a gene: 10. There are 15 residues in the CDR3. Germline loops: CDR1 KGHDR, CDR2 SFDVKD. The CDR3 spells CATSIAGAQGNEQFF. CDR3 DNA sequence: TGTGCCACCAGCATAGCGGGAGCGCAGGGGAATGAGCAGTTCTTC.

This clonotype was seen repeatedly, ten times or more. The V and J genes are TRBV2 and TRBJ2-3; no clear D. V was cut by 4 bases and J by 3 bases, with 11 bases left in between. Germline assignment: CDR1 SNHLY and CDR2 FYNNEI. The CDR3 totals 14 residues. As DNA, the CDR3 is TGTGCCAGCAGTGTCCACATGGATACAGATACGCAGTATTTT. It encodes CASSVHMDTDTQYF.

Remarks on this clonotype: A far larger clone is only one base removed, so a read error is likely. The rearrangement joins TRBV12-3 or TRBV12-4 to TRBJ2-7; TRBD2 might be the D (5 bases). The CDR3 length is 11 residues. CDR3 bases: TGTGCGTTAAGGAGGTACAATGAGCAGTACTTC. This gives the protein CALRRYNEQYF.

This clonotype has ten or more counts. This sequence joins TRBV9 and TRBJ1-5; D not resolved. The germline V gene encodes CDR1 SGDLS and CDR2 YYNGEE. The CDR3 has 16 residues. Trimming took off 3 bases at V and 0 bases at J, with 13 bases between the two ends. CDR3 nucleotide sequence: TGTGCCAGCAGCGCCGGAGGGCCAGCTAGCAATCAGCCCCAGCATTTT. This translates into CASSAGGPASNQPQHF. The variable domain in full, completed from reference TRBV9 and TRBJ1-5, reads DSGVTQTPKHLITATGQRVTLRCSPRSGDLSVYWYQQSLDQGLQFLIQYYNGEERAKGNILERFSAQQFPDLHSELNLSSLELGDSALYFCASSAGGPASNQPQHFGDGTRLSIL.

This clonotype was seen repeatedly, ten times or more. CDR3 in amino acids: CASSPGTSYEQYF. The CDR3 coding sequence is TGTGCCAGCAGCCCCGGGACTAGCTACGAGCAGTACTTC. The chain uses TRBV27 and TRBJ2-7; 8 bases line up with TRBD2. CDR3 length equals 13 residues. V was clipped by 6 bases and J by 3 bases; unmatched bases: 4. Per the germline V gene, CDR1 is MNHEY and CDR2 is SMNVEV (reference sequence).

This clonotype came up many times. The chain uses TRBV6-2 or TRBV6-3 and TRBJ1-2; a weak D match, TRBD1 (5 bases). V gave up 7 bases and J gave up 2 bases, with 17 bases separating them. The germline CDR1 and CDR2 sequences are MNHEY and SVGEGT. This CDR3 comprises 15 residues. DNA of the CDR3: TGTGCCAGCACCCACTCCGGGGGGGGGAACTATGGCTACACCTTC. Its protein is CASTHSGGGNYGYTF.

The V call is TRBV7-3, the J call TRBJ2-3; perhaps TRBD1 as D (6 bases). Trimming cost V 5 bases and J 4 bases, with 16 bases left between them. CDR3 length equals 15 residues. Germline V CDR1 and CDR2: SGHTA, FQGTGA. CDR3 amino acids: CASSPRGGVADTQYF. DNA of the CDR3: TGTGCCAGCAGCCCCCGAGGGGGAGTCGCAGATACGCAGTATTTT.

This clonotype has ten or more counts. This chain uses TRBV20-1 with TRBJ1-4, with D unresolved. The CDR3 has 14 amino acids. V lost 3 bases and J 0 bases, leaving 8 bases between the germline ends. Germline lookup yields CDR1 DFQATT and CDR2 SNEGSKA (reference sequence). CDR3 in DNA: TGCAGTGCTAGTTTGGATGCAACTAATGAAAAACTGTTTTTT. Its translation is CSASLDATNEKLFF.

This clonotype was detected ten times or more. The CDR3 nucleotides read TGCAGTGCTAGCGACAGGGGGCCAGAGACCCAGTACTTC. As protein: CSASDRGPETQYF. The chain joins TRBV20-1 to TRBJ2-5; 10 positions agree with TRBD1. V shed 3 bases, J shed 4 bases, and the junction held 2 bases outside the gene matches. Per the germline V gene, CDR1 is DFQATT and CDR2 is SNEGSKA (reference sequence). The CDR3 is 13 residues long.

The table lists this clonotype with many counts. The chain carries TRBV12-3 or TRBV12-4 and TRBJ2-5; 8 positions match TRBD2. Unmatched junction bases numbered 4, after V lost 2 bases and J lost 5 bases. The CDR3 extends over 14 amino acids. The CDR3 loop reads CASSLSGLEETQYF. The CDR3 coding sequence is TGTGCCAGCAGTTTATCGGGACTAGAGGAGACCCAGTACTTC.

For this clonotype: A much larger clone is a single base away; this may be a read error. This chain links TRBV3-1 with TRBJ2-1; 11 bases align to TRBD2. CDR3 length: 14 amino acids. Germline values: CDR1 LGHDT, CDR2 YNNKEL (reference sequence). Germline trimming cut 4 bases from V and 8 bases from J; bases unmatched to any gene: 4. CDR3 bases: TGTGCCAGCAGCCCCATAGCGGGAGGGGATGAGCAGTTCTTC. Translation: CASSPIAGGDEQFF.

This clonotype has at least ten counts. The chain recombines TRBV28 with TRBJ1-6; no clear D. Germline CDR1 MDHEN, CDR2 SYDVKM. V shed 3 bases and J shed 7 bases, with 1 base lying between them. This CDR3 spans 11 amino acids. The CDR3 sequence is CASSLNSPLHF. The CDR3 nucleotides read TGTGCCAGCAGTTTGAATTCACCCCTCCACTTT.

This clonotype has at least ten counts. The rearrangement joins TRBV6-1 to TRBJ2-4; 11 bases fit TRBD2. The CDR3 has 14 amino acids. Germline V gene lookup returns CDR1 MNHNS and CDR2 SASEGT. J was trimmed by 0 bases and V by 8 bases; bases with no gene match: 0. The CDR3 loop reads CASGTSGAKNIQYF. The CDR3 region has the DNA TGTGCCAGCGGGACTAGCGGAGCCAAAAACATTCAGTACTTC.

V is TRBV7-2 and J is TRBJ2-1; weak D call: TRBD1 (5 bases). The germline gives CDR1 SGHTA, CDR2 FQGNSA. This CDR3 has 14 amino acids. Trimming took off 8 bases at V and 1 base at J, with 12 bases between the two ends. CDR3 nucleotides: TGTGCCAGCTTGCAGAAGGGGTCCTACAATGAGCAGTTCTTC. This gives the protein CASLQKGSYNEQFF.

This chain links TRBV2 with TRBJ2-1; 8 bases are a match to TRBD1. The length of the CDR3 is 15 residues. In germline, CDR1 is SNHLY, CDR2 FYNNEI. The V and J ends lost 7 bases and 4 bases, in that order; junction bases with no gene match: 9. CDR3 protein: CASIPPGQVYNEQFF. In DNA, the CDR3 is TGTGCCAGCATCCCCCCGGGACAGGTGTACAATGAGCAGTTCTTC.

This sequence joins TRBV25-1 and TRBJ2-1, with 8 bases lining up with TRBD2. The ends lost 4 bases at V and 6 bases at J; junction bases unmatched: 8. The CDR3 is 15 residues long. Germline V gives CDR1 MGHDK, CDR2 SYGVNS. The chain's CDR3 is CASSVRAGVINEQFF. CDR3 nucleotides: TGTGCCAGCAGTGTCAGAGCGGGAGTTATCAATGAGCAGTTCTTC.

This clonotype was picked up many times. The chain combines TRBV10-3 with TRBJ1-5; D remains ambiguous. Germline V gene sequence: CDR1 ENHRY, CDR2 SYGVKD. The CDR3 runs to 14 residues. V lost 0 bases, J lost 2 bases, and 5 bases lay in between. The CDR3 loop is CAISESAGNQPQHF. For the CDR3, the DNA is TGTGCCATCAGTGAGTCGGCGGGCAATCAGCCCCAGCATTTT.

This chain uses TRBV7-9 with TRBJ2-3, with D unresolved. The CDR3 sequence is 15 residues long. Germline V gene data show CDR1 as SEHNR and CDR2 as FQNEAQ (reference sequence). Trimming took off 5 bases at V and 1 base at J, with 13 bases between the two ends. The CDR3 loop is CASSPRRLGTDTQYF. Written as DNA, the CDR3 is TGTGCCAGCAGCCCACGTCGCTTGGGCACAGATACGCAGTATTTT.

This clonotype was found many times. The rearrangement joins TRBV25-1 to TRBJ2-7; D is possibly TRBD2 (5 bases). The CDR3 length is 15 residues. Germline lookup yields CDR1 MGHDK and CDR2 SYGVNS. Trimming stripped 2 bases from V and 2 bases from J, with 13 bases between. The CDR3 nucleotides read TGTGCCAGCAGTGAAGGAGGTGGTTTCCCCTACGAGCAGTACTTC. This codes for CASSEGGGFPYEQYF.

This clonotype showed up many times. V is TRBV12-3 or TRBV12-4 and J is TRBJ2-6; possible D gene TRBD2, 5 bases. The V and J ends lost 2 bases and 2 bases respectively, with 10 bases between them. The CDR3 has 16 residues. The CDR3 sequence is CASSLRGMAGANVLTF. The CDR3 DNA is TGTGCCAGCAGTTTAAGAGGGATGGCTGGGGCCAACGTCCTGACTTTC.

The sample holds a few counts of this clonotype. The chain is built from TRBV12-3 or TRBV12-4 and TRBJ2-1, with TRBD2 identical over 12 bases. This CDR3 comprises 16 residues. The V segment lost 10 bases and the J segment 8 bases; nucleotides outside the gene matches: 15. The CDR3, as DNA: TGTGCCACCACTCCTAGCGGGGGGGGCCGCCTCGATGAGCAGTTCTTC. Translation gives CATTPSGGGRLDEQFF.

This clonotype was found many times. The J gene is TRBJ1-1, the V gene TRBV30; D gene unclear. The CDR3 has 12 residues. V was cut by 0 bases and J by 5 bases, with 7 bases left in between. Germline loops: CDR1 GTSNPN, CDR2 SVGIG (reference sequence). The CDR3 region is CAWSVMRTEAFF. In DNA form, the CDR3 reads TGTGCCTGGAGTGTAATGAGAACTGAAGCTTTCTTT.

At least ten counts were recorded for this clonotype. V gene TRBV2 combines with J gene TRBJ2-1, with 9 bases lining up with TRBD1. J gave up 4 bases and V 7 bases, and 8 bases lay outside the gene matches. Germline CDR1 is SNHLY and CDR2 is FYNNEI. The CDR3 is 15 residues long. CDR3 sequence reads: CASISWTGDYNEQFF. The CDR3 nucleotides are TGTGCCAGCATTTCCTGGACAGGGGATTACAATGAGCAGTTCTTC.

The CDR3 DNA sequence: TGCGCCAGCAGCCAAGATCCGACTAGCGGGAGGGCCGGGGAGACCCAGTACTTC. It codes for CASSQDPTSGRAGETQYF. The rearrangement uses TRBV4-1 and TRBJ2-5, with 14 nucleotides matching TRBD2. The V gene's germline CDR1 is MGHRA and CDR2 YSYEKL. V shed 0 bases and J 5 bases; nucleotides not matched to a gene: 8. The CDR3 sequence is 18 residues long.